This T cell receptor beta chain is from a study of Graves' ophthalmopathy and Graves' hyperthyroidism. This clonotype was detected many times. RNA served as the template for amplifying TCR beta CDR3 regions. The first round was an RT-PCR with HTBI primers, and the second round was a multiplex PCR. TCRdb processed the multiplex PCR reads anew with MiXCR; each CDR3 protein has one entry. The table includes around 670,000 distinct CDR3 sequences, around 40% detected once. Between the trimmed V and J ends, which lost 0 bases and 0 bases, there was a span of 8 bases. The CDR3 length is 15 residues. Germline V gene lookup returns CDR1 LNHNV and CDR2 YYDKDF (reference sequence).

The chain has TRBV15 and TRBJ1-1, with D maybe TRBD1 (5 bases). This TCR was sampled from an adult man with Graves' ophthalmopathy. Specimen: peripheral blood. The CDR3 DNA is TGTGCCACCAGCAGAGAAAGGGGTCTGAACACTGAAGCTTTCTTT. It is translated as CATSRERGLNTEAFF. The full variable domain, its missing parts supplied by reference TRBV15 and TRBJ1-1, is DAMVIQNPRYQVTQFGKPVTLSCSQTLNHNVMYWYQQKSSQAPKLLFHYYDKDFNNEADTPDNFQSRRPNTSFCFLDIRSPGLGDTAMYLCATSRERGLNTEAFFGQGTRLTVV.